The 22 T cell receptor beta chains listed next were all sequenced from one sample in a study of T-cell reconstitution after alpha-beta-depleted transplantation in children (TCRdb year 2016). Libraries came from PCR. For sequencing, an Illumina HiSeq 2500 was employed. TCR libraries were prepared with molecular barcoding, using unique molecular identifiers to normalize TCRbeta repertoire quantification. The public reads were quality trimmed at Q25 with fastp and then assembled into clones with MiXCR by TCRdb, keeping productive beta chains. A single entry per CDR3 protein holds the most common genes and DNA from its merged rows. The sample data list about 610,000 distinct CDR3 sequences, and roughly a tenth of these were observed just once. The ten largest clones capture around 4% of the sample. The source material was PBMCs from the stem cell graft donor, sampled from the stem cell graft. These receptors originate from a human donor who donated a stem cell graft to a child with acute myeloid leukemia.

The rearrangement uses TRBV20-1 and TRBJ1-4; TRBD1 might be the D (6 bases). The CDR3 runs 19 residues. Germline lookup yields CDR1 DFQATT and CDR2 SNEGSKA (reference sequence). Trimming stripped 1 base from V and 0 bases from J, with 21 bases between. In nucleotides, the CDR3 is TGCAGTGCTAGAGGCCGAACGCGGGACACACCTTCAACTAATGAAAAACTGTTTTTT. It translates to CSARGRTRDTPSTNEKLFF.

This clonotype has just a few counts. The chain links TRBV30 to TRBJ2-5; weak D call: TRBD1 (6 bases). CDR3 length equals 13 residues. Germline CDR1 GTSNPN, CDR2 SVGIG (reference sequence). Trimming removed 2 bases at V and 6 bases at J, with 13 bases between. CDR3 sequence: CAWSRQGKKTQYF. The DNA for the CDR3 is TGTGCCTGGAGTCGGCAGGGGAAGAAGACCCAGTACTTC. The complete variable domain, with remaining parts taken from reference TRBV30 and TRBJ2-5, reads SQTIHQWPATLVQPVGSPLSLECTVEGTSNPNLYWYRQAAGRGLQLLFYSVGIGQISSEVPQNLSASRPQDRQFILSSKKLLLSDSGFYLCAWSRQGKKTQYFGPGTRLLVL.

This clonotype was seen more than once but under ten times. CDR3 protein: CATSLDRVNEQFF. The CDR3 coding sequence is TGTGCCACCAGCCTCGATCGGGTCAATGAGCAGTTCTTC. The V and J genes are TRBV15 and TRBJ2-1; the D is unclear. The CDR3 has 13 residues. Trimming removed 5 bases from V and 6 bases from J, with 11 bases in between. Germline loops: CDR1 LNHNV, CDR2 YYDKDF (reference sequence).

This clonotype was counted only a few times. The chain's CDR3 is CSAPLGTGRDETQYF. In DNA form, the CDR3 reads TGCAGTGCCCCCCTCGGGACAGGGAGAGATGAGACCCAGTACTTC. The chain combines TRBV20-1 with TRBJ2-5; 9 bases agree with TRBD1. CDR1 DFQATT and CDR2 SNEGSKA come from the germline V gene (reference sequence). The V gene end was trimmed by 6 bases and the J gene end by 5 bases; junction bases not matched to a gene: 13. There are 15 residues in the CDR3.

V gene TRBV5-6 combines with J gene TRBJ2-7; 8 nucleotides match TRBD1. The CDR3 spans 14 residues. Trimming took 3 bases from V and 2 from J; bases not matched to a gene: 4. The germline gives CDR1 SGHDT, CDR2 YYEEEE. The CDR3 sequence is CASSWDRFAYEQYF. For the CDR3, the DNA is TGTGCCAGCAGCTGGGACAGGTTCGCCTACGAGCAGTACTTC.

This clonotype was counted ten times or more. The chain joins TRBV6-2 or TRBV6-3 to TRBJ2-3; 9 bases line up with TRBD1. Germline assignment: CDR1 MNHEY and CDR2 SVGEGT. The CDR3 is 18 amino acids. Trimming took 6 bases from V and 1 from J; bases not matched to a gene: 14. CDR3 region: CASRKIFQTGGGTDTQYF. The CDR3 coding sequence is TGTGCCAGCAGAAAAATCTTCCAGACAGGGGGGGGCACAGATACGCAGTATTTT.

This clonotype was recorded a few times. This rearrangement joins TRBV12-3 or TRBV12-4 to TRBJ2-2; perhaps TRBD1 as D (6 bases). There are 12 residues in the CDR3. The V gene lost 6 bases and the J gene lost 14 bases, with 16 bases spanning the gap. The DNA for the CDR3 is TGTGCCAGCAGCCTGGGACACCGATCACTGTTTTTT. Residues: CASSLGHRSLFF.

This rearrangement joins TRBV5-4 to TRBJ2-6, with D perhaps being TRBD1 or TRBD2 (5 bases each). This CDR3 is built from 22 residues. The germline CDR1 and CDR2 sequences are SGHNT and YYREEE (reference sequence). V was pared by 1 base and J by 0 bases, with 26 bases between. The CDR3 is CASSLSTGFRQRADSGANVLTF. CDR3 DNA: TGTGCCAGCAGCTTGTCAACGGGATTCAGACAGAGGGCGGACTCTGGGGCCAACGTCCTGACTTTC. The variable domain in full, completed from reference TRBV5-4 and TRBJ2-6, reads ETGVTQSPTHLIKTRGQQVTLRCSSQSGHNTVSWYQQALGQGPQFIFQYYREEENGRGNFPPRFSGLQFPNYSSELNVNALELDDSALYLCASSLSTGFRQRADSGANVLTFGAGSRLTVL.

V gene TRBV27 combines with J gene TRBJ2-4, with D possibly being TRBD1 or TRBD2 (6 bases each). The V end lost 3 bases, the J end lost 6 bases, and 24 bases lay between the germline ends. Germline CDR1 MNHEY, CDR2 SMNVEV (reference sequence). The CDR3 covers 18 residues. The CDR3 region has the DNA TGTGCCAGCAGTTTCCCCTGGACAGCCAGCGAAGCGGGAAACATTCAGTACTTC. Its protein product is CASSFPWTASEAGNIQYF.

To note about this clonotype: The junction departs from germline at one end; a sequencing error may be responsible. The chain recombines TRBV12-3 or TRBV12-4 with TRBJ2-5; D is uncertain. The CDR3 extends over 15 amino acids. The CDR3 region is CASSFTASYQETQYF. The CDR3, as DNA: TGTGCCAGCAGTTTTACGGCATCGTACCAGGAGACCCAGTACTTC.

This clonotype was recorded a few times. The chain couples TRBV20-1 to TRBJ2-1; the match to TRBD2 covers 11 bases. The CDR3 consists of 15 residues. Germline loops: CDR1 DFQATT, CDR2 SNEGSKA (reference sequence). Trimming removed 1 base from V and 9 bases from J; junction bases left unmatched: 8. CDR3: CSARGRLAGWGEQFF. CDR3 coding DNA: TGCAGTGCTAGAGGGAGACTAGCGGGATGGGGTGAGCAGTTCTTC.

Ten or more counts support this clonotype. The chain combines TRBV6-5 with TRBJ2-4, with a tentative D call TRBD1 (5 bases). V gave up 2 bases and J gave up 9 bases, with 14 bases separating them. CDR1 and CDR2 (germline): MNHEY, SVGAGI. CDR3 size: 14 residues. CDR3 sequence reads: CASSYTSQGGIQYF. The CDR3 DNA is TGTGCCAGCAGTTACACAAGCCAGGGTGGCATTCAGTACTTC.

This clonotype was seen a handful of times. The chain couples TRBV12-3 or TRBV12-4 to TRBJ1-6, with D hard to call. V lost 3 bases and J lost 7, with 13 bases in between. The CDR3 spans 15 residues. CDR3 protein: CASSFSGGMNSPLHF. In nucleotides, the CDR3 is TGTGCCAGCAGTTTTAGTGGAGGCATGAATTCACCCCTCCACTTT.

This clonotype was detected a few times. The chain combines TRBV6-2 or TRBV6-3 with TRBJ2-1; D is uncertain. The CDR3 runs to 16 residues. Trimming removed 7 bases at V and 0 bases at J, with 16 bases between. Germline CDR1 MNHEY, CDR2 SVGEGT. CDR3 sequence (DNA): TGTGCCAGCATCCTAGGACGCACGAGCTCCTACAATGAGCAGTTCTTC. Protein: CASILGRTSSYNEQFF.

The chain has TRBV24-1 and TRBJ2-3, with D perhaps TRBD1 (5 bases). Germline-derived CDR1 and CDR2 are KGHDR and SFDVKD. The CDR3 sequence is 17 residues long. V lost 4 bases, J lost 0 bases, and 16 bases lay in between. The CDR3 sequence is CATSDPPRTPSTDTQYF. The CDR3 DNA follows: TGTGCCACCAGTGACCCACCCCGGACACCCAGCACAGATACGCAGTATTTT.

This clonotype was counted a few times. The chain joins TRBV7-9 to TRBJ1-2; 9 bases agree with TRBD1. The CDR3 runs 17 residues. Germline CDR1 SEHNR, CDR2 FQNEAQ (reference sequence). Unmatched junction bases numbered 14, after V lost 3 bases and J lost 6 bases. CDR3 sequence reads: CASSFAGTGSSLNGYTF. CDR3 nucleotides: TGTGCCAGCAGCTTCGCCGGGACAGGGTCGAGTCTTAATGGCTACACCTTC.

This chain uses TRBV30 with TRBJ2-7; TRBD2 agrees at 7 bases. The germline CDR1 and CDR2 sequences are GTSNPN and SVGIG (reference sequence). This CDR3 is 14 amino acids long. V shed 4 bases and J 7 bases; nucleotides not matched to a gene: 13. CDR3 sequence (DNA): TGTGCCTGGATTTCGGGAGGACTCTCGAGAGAGCAGTACTTC. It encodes CAWISGGLSREQYF.

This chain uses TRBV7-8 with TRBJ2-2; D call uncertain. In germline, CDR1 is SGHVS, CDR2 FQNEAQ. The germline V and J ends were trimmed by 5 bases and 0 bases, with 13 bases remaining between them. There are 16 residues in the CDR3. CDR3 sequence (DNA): TGTGCCAGCAGCGCCATTTGGGTATCGAACACCGGGGAGCTGTTTTTT. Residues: CASSAIWVSNTGELFF.

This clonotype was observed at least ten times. The CDR3 region has the DNA TGTGCCAGCAGCCCCGGGGCAGGCGGCTATGGCTACACCTTC. This encodes CASSPGAGGYGYTF. This chain joins TRBV6-2 or TRBV6-3 and TRBJ1-2, with D tentatively TRBD1 (5 bases). The CDR3 length is 14 residues. Germline V gene lookup returns CDR1 MNHEY and CDR2 SVGEGT. Trimming cost V 6 bases and J 4 bases, with 15 bases left between them.

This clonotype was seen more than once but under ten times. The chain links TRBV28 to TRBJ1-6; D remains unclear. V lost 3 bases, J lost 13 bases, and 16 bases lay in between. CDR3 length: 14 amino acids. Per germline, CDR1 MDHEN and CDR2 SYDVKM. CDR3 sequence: CASSLSATGYPLHF. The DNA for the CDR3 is TGTGCCAGCAGTTTGTCGGCCACCGGTTACCCCCTCCACTTT.

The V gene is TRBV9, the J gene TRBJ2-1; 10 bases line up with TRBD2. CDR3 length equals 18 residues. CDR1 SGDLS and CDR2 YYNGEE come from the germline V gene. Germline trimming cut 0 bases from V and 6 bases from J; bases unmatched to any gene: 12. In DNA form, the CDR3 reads TGTGCCAGCAGCGTAGATTTTCTAGCGGGAGATGAGGGCAATGAGCAGTTCTTC. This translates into CASSVDFLAGDEGNEQFF.

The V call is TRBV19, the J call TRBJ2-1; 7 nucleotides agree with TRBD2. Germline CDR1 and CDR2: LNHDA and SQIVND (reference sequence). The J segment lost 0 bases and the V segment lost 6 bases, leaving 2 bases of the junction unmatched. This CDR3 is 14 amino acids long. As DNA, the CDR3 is TGTGCCAGTAGGGGGGGGACCTCCTACAATGAGCAGTTCTTC. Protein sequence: CASRGGTSYNEQFF.